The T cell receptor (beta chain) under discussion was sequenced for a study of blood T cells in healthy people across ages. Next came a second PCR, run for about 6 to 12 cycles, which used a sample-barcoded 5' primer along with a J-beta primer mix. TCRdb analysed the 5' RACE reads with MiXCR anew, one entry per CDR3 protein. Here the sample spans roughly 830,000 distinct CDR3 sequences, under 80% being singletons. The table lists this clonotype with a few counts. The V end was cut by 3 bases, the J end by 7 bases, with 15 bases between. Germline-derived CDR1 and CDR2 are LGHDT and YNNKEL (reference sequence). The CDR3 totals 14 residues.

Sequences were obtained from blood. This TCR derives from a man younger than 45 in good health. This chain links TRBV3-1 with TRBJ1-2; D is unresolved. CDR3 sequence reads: CASSQTGQSRGYTF. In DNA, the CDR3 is TGTGCCAGCAGCCAGACTGGGCAGAGCCGTGGCTACACCTTC.